What follows describes a single TCR beta chain. This clonotype has a count of ten or more. Its antigen remains unidentified. No much larger clonotype is one base removed from it; base qualities were not supplied. From the cysteine up to the phenylalanine, the CDR3 has a length of 15 residues. Left in the record is the CDR3 DNA by itself, 45 bases read in frame from the first base. Germline trimming amounts to 6 bases on V and 2 bases on J, with 5 as the count of junction bases outside the gene matches. The time point label of this sample denotes: blood at routine non-recurrence follow-up after resection. For TCR sequencing, whole RNA was extracted from tumor and nontumor lung tissue, or from cryopreserved PBMC samples, and no cell sorting was done. Only patients for whom sufficient RNA was available from at least two tumor regions were selected for TCR sequencing. The data belong to a study of spatial heterogeneity in lung cancer (dated by TCRdb to about 2019). With respect to the entire study: The donors were about 65 patients from the lung TRACERx cohort who had early-stage, untreated non-small cell lung cancer. In the raw uncorrected reads, each unique combination of TCR and UMI appeared more than ten times on average. Both alpha and beta chains were TCR-sequenced in 220 or so tumor regions, around 65 matched nontumor lung samples and roughly 54 PBMC samples obtained at surgery. Beta-chain transcripts were consistently detected in greater numbers than alpha-chain transcripts, which likely reflected higher beta-chain transcript abundance. Follow-up PBMC samples were sequenced whenever available, and the median time to follow-up was roughly 2 years after resection. Nonsynonymous mutation counts, determined by whole-exome sequencing of tumor tissue, were related to TCR repertoire features. The study quantitatively compared TCR alpha and beta repertoires across multiple tumor regions, matched nontumor lung and blood in non-small cell lung cancer. The paper's findings and limits, for the study overall: Confirming at a functional level the hypothesis that regional TCRs recognize regional mutations was considered to require additional single-cell paired TCR alpha and beta sequencing. Only roughly 15 patients were included in the comparisons of baseline and follow-up blood repertoires. Ubiquitous expanded tumor TCRs were found in blood more often at tumor resection than at routine follow-up.

Library generation was performed with 5' RACE. Instrument used: NextSeq 500. In the TCR library protocol, a unique molecular identifier was attached to each TCR cDNA molecule so that PCR and sequencing errors could be corrected. In the source study's methods: Decombinator tools were used for TCR identification, UMI-based error correction and CDR3 extraction. Expanded TCRs were defined as those above a frequency of 2 per 1,000, corresponding to the top 1% of the tumor frequency distribution. Renyi diversity was computed with the R vegan package after each repertoire had been subsampled 100 times to 5,000 TCRs. CDR3 similarity networks were constructed using string-kernel similarity of amino acid triplets, with links drawn between CDR3s whose pairwise similarity was above 0.82. The public reads were reprocessed in TCRdb via fastp at Q25 and MiXCR, keeping in-frame beta chains. Each entry merges the rows of one CDR3 protein and shows their most common DNA and genes. For this entry, the V and J calls and clone size follow TCRdb and not the study's own pipeline. For this sample the table gives more than 95,000 distinct CDR3 sequences, of which 12% were detected only once. The biggest ten clones account for approximately 15% of the sample.

The receptor was derived from a male donor with early-stage non-small cell lung cancer. The sample here was PBMCs, taken at follow-up. This chain is built from TRBV12-3 or TRBV12-4 and TRBJ1-3, with 9 middle bases fitting TRBD1. The DNA sequence reads TGTGCCAGCAGCGACCGACAGGGGGCTGGAAACACCATATATTTT. This is translated as CASSDRQGAGNTIYF.